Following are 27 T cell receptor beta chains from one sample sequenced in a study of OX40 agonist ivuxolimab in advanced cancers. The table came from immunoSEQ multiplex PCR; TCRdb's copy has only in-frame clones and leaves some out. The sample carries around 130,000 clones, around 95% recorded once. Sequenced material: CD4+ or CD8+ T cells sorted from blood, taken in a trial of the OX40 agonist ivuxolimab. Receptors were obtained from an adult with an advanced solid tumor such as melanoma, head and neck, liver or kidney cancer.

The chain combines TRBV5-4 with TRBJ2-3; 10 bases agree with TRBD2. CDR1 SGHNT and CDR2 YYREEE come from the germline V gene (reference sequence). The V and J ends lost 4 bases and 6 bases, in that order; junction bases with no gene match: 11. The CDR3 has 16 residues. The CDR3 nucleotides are TGTGCCAGCAGCGTGAGAGCGGGGGGGCCGTCGGATACGCAGTATTTT. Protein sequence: CASSVRAGGPSDTQYF. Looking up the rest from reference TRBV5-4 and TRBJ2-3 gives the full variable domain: ETGVTQSPTHLIKTRGQQVTLRCSSQSGHNTVSWYQQALGQGPQFIFQYYREEENGRGNFPPRFSGLQFPNYSSELNVNALELDDSALYLCASSVRAGGPSDTQYFGPGTRLTVL.

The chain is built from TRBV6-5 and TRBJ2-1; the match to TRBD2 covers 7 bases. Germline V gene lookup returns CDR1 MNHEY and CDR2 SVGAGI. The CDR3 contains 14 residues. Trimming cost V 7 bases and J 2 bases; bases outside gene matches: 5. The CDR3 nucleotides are TGTGCCAGCATCCGCGGGAGCCCCTACAATGAGCAGTTCTTC. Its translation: CASIRGSPYNEQFF.

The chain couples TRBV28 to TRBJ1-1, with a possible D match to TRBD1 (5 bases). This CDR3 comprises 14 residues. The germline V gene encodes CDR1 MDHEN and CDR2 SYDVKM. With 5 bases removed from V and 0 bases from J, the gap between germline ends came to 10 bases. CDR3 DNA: TGTGCCAGCAGTCGAGGGGTGATGAACACTGAAGCTTTCTTT. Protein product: CASSRGVMNTEAFF.

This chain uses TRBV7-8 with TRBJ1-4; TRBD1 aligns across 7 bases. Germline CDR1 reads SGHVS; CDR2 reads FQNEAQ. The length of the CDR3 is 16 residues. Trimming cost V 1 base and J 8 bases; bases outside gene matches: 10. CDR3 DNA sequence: TGTGCCAGCAGCTTAGGCAGGGGGGGGTCAGGGGAAAAACTGTTTTTT. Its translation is CASSLGRGGSGEKLFF.

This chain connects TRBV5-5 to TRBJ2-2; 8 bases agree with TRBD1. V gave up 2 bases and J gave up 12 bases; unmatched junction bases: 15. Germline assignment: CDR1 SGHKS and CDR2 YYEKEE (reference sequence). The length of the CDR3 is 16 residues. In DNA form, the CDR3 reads TGTGCCAGCAGCTTTCTCGACAGGGGCGCACACCGGCAGCTGTTTTTT. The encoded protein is CASSFLDRGAHRQLFF.

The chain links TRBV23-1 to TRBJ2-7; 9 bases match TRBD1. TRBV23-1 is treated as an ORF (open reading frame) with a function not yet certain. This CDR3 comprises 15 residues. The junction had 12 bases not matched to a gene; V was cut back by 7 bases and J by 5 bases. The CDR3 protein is CASTGIRDRVNEQYF. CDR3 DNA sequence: TGCGCCAGCACTGGGATCCGGGACAGGGTCAACGAGCAGTACTTC.

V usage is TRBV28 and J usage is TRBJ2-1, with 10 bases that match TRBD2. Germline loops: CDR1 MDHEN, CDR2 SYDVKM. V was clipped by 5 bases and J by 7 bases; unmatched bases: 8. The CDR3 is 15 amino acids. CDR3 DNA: TGTGCCAGCAGTCATCTAGCGGGAGTCGGAAATGAGCAGTTCTTC. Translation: CASSHLAGVGNEQFF.

CDR3 protein: CASSLAGTSGSYNEQFF. CDR3 nucleotide sequence: TGTGCCAGCAGCTTAGCTGGGACTAGCGGGAGTTACAATGAGCAGTTCTTC. The gene calls are TRBV7-8 and TRBJ2-1, with TRBD2 matching 14 bases. The CDR3 runs 17 residues. V lost 0 bases and J lost 4; bases outside the gene matches: 2. CDR1 is SGHVS, CDR2 FQNEAQ, per germline.

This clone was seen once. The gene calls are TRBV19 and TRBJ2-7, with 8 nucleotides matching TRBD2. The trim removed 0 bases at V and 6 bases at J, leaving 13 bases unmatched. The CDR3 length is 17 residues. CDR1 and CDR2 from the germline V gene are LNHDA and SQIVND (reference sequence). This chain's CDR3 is CASSIDRGRLAPLEQYF. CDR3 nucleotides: TGTGCCAGTAGTATAGATCGAGGGAGACTAGCGCCCCTCGAGCAGTACTTC.

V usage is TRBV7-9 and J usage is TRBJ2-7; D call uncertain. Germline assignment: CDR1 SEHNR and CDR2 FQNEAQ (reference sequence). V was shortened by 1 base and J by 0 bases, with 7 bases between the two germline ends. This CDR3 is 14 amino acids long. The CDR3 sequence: CASSLEVSSYEQYF. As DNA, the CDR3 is TGTGCCAGCAGCTTAGAGGTCAGCTCCTACGAGCAGTACTTC.

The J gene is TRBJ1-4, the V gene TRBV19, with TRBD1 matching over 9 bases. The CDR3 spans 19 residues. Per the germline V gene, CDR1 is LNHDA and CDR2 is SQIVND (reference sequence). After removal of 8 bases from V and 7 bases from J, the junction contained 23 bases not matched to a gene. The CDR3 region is CASERNTGQGNSGFEKLFF. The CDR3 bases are TGTGCCAGTGAAAGGAACACGGGACAGGGTAATTCCGGGTTTGAAAAACTGTTTTTT.

DNA of the CDR3: TGCGCCAGCAGGGGGGTGAACACTGAAGCTTTCTTT. It translates to CASRGVNTEAFF. The chain joins TRBV5-1 to TRBJ1-1; D might be TRBD1 (5 bases). Trimming shortened V by 5 bases and J by 0 bases, and 5 bases separated the two germline ends. The length of the CDR3 is 12 residues. The germline V gene encodes CDR1 SGHRS and CDR2 YFSETQ.

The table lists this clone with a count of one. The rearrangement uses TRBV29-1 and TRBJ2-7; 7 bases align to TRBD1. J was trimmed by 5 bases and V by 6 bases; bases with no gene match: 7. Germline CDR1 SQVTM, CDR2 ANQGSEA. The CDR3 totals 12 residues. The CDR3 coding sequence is TGCAGCGTAGCACAGGGGACCGACGAGCAGTACTTC. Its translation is CSVAQGTDEQYF.

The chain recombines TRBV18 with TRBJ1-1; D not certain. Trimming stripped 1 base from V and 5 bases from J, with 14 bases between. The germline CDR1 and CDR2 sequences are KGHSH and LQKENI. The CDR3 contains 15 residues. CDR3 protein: CASSPRRVGGTEAFF. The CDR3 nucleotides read TGTGCCAGCTCACCACGTCGGGTCGGTGGGACTGAAGCTTTCTTT.

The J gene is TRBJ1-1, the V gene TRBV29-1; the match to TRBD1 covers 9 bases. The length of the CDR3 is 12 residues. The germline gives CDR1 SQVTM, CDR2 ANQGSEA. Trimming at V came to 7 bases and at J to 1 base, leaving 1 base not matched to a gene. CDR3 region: CSGGQGNTEAFF. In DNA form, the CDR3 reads TGCAGCGGGGGACAGGGGAACACTGAAGCTTTCTTT.

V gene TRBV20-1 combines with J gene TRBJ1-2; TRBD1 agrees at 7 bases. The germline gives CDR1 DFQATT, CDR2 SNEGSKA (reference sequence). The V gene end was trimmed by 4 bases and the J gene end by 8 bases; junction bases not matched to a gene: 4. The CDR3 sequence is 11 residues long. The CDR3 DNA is TGCAGTGCTATTGACAGGGTCGGCTACACCTTC. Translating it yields CSAIDRVGYTF.

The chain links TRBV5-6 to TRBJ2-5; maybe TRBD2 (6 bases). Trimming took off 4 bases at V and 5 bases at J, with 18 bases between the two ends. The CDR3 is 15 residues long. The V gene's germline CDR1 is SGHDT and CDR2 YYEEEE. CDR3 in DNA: TGTGCCAGCAGCCGGGACTCTACGTCTGGGGAGACCCAGTACTTC. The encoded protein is CASSRDSTSGETQYF.

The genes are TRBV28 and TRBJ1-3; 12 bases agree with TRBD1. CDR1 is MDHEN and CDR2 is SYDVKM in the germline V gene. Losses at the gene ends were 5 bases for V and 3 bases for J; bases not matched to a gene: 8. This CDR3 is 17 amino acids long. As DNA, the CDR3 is TGTGCCAGCAGTCCGGGACAGGGGGCCTTAGGTGGAAACACCATATATTTT. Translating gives CASSPGQGALGGNTIYF.

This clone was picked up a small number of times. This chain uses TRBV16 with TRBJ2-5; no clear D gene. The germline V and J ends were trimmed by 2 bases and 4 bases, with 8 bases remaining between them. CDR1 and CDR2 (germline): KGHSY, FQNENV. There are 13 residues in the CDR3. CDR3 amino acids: CASSQLDGETQYF. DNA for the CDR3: TGTGCCAGCAGCCAACTGGACGGAGAGACCCAGTACTTC.

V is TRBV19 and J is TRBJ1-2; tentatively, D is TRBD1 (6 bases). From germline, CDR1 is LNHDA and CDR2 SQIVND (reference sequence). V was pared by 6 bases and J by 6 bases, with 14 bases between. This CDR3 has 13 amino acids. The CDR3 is CASRPTGSDGYTF. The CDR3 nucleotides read TGTGCCAGTAGACCAACAGGGAGCGATGGCTACACCTTC.

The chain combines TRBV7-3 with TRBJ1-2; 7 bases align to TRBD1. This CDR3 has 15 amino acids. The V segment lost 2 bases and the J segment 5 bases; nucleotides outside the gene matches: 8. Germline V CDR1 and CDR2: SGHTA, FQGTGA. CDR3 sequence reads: CASSLDNTGVYGYTF. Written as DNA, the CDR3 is TGTGCCAGCAGCTTAGACAATACAGGGGTTTATGGCTACACCTTC.

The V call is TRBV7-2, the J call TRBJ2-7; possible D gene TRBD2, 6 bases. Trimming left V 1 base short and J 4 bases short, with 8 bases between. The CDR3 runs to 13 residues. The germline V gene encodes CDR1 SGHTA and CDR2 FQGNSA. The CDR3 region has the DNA TGTGCCAGCAGCTTAGGGAGGGGTTACGAGCAGTACTTC. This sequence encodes CASSLGRGYEQYF.

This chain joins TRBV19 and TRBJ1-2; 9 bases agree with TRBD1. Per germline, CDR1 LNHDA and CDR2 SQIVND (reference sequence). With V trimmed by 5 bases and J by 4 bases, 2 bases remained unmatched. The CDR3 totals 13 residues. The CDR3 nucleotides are TGTGCCAGTAGTGTGGGACAGGGCTATGGCTACACCTTC. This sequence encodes CASSVGQGYGYTF.

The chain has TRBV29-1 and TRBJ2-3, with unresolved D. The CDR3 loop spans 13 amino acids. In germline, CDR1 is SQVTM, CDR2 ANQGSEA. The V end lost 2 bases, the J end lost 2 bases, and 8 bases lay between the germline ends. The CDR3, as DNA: TGCAGCGTTGAACCCAGAAACACAGATACGCAGTATTTT. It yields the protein CSVEPRNTDTQYF.

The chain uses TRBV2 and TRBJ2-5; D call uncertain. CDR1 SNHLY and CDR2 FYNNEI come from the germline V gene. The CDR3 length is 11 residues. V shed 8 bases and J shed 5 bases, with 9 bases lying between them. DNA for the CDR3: TGTGCCAGCCAACCGAAGGAGACCCAGTACTTC. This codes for CASQPKETQYF.

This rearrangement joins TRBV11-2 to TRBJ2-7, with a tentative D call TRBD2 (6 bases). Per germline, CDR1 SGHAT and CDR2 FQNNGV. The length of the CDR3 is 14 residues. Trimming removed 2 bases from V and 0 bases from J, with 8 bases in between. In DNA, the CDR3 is TGTGCCAGCAGCTTACACGGGAGCTCCTACGAGCAGTACTTC. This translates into CASSLHGSSYEQYF.

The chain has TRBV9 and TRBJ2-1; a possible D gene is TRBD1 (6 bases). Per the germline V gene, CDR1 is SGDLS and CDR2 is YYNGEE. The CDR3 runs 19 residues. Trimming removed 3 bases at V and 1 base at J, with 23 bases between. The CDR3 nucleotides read TGTGCCAGCAGCGCACAGGGTGCGCGATACCTGCGGTCCTACAATGAGCAGTTCTTC. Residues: CASSAQGARYLRSYNEQFF.